Below, 26 T cell receptor beta chains from the same sample are listed, as sequenced in a study of identical twins. TCRdb re-called the 5' RACE reads with MiXCR, one entry per CDR3 protein. Of hundreds of thousands of distinct CDR3 sequences in the sample, more than 6.5% were seen once. This sample also belongs to another study, concerning yellow fever vaccine responses in identical twins.

Sequencing used memory (CD45RO+) T cells sorted from blood. Every receptor here comes from a woman aged 18-35 years in good health.

This clonotype came up a few times. The rearrangement uses TRBV20-1 and TRBJ2-7, with 8 bases matching TRBD2. The junction had 7 bases not matched to a gene; V was cut back by 6 bases and J by 0 bases. The CDR3 consists of 14 residues. Germline V gives CDR1 DFQATT, CDR2 SNEGSKA (reference sequence). The DNA for the CDR3 is TGCAGTGCCGGACACAGCGGGAGCTCCTACGAGCAGTACTTC. Translation gives CSAGHSGSSYEQYF.

This clonotype was seen a few times. This chain connects TRBV5-1 to TRBJ2-1; 9 bases are a match to TRBD2. V shed 4 bases and J 4 bases; nucleotides not matched to a gene: 6. The germline CDR1 and CDR2 sequences are SGHRS and YFSETQ. This CDR3 region has 15 residues. CDR3 nucleotide sequence: TGCGCCAGCAGCCCCGGACTAGCGAGATACAATGAGCAGTTCTTC. It is translated as CASSPGLARYNEQFF.

In its sample, this clonotype was seen once. Lacking the conserved final phenylalanine or tryptophan, this CDR3 likely reflects a read error. V and J are TRBV7-3 and TRBJ2-2; 11 bases are a match to TRBD2. The CDR3 length is 18 residues. Per germline, CDR1 SGHTA and CDR2 FQGTGA. Unmatched junction bases numbered 10, after V lost 3 bases and J lost 4 bases. This CDR3 reads CASSFLAGGPRSTGELFV. CDR3 nucleotide sequence: TGTGCCAGCAGCTTTTTAGCGGGAGGGCCACGTTCCACCGGGGAGCTGTTTGTT.

This clonotype came up a few times. The rearrangement uses TRBV20-1 and TRBJ2-1, with no clear D. Germline CDR1 reads DFQATT; CDR2 reads SNEGSKA (reference sequence). The ends were cut back, 0 bases at V and 6 bases at J, with 9 bases in the middle. The CDR3 runs 13 residues. CDR3 coding DNA: TGCAGTGCTAGAGATCGGCTAGTCAATGAGCAGTTCTTC. Its protein product is CSARDRLVNEQFF.

In this sample, this clonotype turned up a few times. The V gene is TRBV6-1, the J gene TRBJ2-5, with D perhaps assigned TRBD1 or TRBD2 (6 bases each). V lost 7 bases and J lost 1, with 16 bases in between. This CDR3 contains 15 residues. CDR1 is MNHNS, CDR2 SASEGT, per germline. CDR3 residues: CASTNGGHLQETQYF. CDR3 DNA sequence: TGTGCCAGCACTAACGGGGGACACCTCCAAGAGACCCAGTACTTC.

The rearrangement links TRBV6-1 to TRBJ1-5, with D unresolved. In germline, CDR1 is MNHNS, CDR2 SASEGT. CDR3 length equals 13 residues. V dropped 7 bases and J dropped 0 bases, with 7 bases sitting between them. The CDR3 DNA follows: TGTGCCAGCAAGGTAGATAGCAATCAGCCCCAGCATTTT. Translation gives CASKVDSNQPQHF.

Ten or more counts support this clonotype. The J gene is TRBJ2-5, the V gene TRBV3-1; D ambiguous. Germline V gives CDR1 LGHDT, CDR2 YNNKEL (reference sequence). Trimming pared 3 bases from V and 2 bases from J, leaving 10 bases between. The CDR3 runs to 14 residues. Here the CDR3 reads CASSQPPSQETQYF. In DNA, the CDR3 is TGTGCCAGCAGCCAGCCTCCGTCTCAAGAGACCCAGTACTTC.

In this sample, this clonotype turned up many times. The chain links TRBV28 to TRBJ1-2, with D tentatively TRBD1 (5 bases). The CDR3 is made up of 17 amino acids. Trimming shortened V by 4 bases and J by 2 bases, and 20 bases separated the two germline ends. Germline V gene data show CDR1 as MDHEN and CDR2 as SYDVKM. Here the CDR3 reads CASSSESAGTNNYGYTF. For the CDR3, the DNA is TGTGCCAGCAGTTCAGAATCAGCCGGGACTAACAACTATGGCTACACCTTC.

This clonotype was seen ten or more times. The DNA for the CDR3 is TGTGCCAGCAGTTTCACTAGCGGTGGCCTCTACGAGCAGTACTTC. It codes for CASSFTSGGLYEQYF. The chain uses TRBV7-2 and TRBJ2-7; 8 nucleotides line up with TRBD2. The CDR3 runs to 15 residues. The germline V gene encodes CDR1 SGHTA and CDR2 FQGNSA. After removal of 6 bases from V and 3 bases from J, the junction contained 10 bases not matched to a gene.

The chain has TRBV9 and TRBJ1-2; D is undetermined. Germline V gene data show CDR1 as SGDLS and CDR2 as YYNGEE. V shed 0 bases and J shed 6 bases, with 9 bases lying between them. The CDR3 has 13 amino acids. The CDR3 protein is CASSVGPVDGYTF. DNA of the CDR3: TGTGCCAGCAGCGTAGGGCCCGTTGATGGCTACACCTTC. Variable domain in full (rest from reference TRBV9 and TRBJ1-2): DSGVTQTPKHLITATGQRVTLRCSPRSGDLSVYWYQQSLDQGLQFLIQYYNGEERAKGNILERFSAQQFPDLHSELNLSSLELGDSALYFCASSVGPVDGYTFGSGTRLTVV.

This clonotype has a count of ten or more. The V call is TRBV7-9, the J call TRBJ1-1; D call uncertain. Trimming left V 1 base short and J 11 bases short, with 11 bases between. Germline lookup yields CDR1 SEHNR and CDR2 FQNEAQ (reference sequence). CDR3 length equals 12 residues. The CDR3 DNA is TGTGCCAGCAGCTTAGGCGCAATCCATGCTTTCTTT. Residues: CASSLGAIHAFF.

This clonotype was seen only a few times. The chain has TRBV5-1 and TRBJ2-5; 9 nucleotides match TRBD2. The V gene end was trimmed by 0 bases and the J gene end by 5 bases; junction bases not matched to a gene: 5. Germline CDR1 is SGHRS and CDR2 is YFSETQ. The CDR3 loop spans 15 amino acids. CDR3 nucleotide sequence: TGCGCCAGCAGCTTGGGTAGCGGGGGCTGGGAGACCCAGTACTTC. Amino acids: CASSLGSGGWETQYF.

Here the CDR3 DNA reads TGCAGTGCTACAGACAGGGGGTCTTGGGACACCGGGGAGCTGTTTTTT. It encodes CSATDRGSWDTGELFF. The J gene is TRBJ2-2, the V gene TRBV20-1; 9 bases line up with TRBD1. V trimming: 4 bases; J trimming: 3 bases; junction bases outside the gene matches: 9. This CDR3 contains 16 residues. Germline V gene data show CDR1 as DFQATT and CDR2 as SNEGSKA (reference sequence).

This clonotype was counted a few times. V usage is TRBV6-1 and J usage is TRBJ1-3; D possibly corresponds to TRBD1 (6 bases). V gave up 4 bases and J gave up 2 bases, with 12 bases separating them. This CDR3 spans 15 amino acids. CDR1 and CDR2 (germline): MNHNS, SASEGT. The CDR3 sequence is CASSAGRGAGNTIYF. As DNA, the CDR3 is TGTGCCAGCAGTGCCGGCAGGGGAGCTGGAAACACCATATATTTT.

In this sample, this clonotype turned up a few times. V and J are TRBV5-4 and TRBJ2-7, with 7 nucleotides matching TRBD1. Germline CDR1 reads SGHNT; CDR2 reads YYREEE (reference sequence). The V gene end was trimmed by 2 bases and the J gene end by 0 bases; junction bases not matched to a gene: 5. The CDR3 totals 15 residues. For the CDR3, the DNA is TGTGCCAGCAGCTTTCCGGGACAGAGCTCCTACGAGCAGTACTTC. It translates to CASSFPGQSSYEQYF.

The V gene is TRBV24-1, the J gene TRBJ2-5; D is undetermined. V was clipped by 5 bases and J by 2 bases, with 5 bases between them. The CDR3 runs 12 residues. Germline V gives CDR1 KGHDR, CDR2 SFDVKD. The CDR3 DNA follows: TGTGCCACCAGTGCCGGACAAGAGACCCAGTACTTC. Translating gives CATSAGQETQYF.

Ten or more counts support this clonotype. This chain connects TRBV29-1 to TRBJ2-5; D not resolved. Germline V gene lookup returns CDR1 SQVTM and CDR2 ANQGSEA. This CDR3 contains 12 residues. The V end lost 7 bases, the J end lost 1 base, and 10 bases lay between the germline ends. CDR3 residues: CSAMASQETQYF. The DNA for the CDR3 is TGCAGCGCGATGGCTAGCCAAGAGACCCAGTACTTC.

This chain uses TRBV19 with TRBJ2-3, with D maybe TRBD2 (5 bases). The CDR3 runs 14 residues. V was trimmed by 2 bases and J by 6 bases, leaving 12 bases between them. The germline CDR1 and CDR2 sequences are LNHDA and SQIVND (reference sequence). As DNA, the CDR3 is TGTGCCAGTAGTATACAGCTAGCTGAGGATACGCAGTATTTT. Its translation is CASSIQLAEDTQYF.

This clonotype has a handful of counts. V gene TRBV20-1 combines with J gene TRBJ2-1, with D possibly called TRBD1 or TRBD2 (5 bases each). CDR1 and CDR2 (germline): DFQATT, SNEGSKA (reference sequence). V was pared by 6 bases and J by 8 bases, with 14 bases between. The CDR3 extends over 12 amino acids. CDR3 coding DNA: TGCAGTGCCGGAGAGGGGTTTTATGAGCAGTTCTTC. Translating gives CSAGEGFYEQFF.

The DNA for the CDR3 is TGCGCCAGCAGCTTGGCCGGGATGGGCTACGAGCAGTACTTC. It codes for CASSLAGMGYEQYF. The chain recombines TRBV5-1 with TRBJ2-7, with a tentative D call TRBD2 (5 bases). V lost 0 bases, J lost 3 bases, and 10 bases lay in between. The CDR3 runs 14 residues. Germline CDR1 SGHRS, CDR2 YFSETQ. The whole variable domain, remainder taken from reference TRBV5-1 and TRBJ2-7, is KAGVTQTPRYLIKTRGQQVTLSCSPISGHRSVSWYQQTPGQGLQFLFEYFSETQRNKGNFPGRFSGRQFSNSRSEMNVSTLELGDSALYLCASSLAGMGYEQYFGPGTRLTVT.

The genes are TRBV5-8 and TRBJ1-1, with D possibly being TRBD1 (5 bases). This CDR3 spans 14 amino acids. With 0 bases removed from V and 4 bases from J, the gap between germline ends came to 10 bases. In germline, CDR1 is SGHTS, CDR2 YDEGEE. The CDR3 DNA follows: TGTGCCAGCAGCTTGGTAGGGGCGCGCACTGAAGCTTTCTTT. This gives the protein CASSLVGARTEAFF.

This clonotype came up a few times. The chain links TRBV29-1 to TRBJ2-1; D uncertain. Trimming removed 6 bases at V and 3 bases at J, with 12 bases between. The germline V gene has CDR1 SQVTM and CDR2 ANQGSEA. This CDR3 is 13 amino acids long. The chain's CDR3 is CSVPYLGYNEQFF. The CDR3 DNA reads TGCAGCGTCCCTTATTTGGGCTACAATGAGCAGTTCTTC.

The chain uses TRBV28 and TRBJ2-1; TRBD1 matches 9 bases. With 5 bases clipped from V and 0 bases from J, the junction kept 5 bases outside the gene matches. The germline CDR1 and CDR2 sequences are MDHEN and SYDVKM. The CDR3 totals 16 residues. As DNA, the CDR3 is TGTGCCAGCAGTCCAACAGGGGGCGGCTCCTACAATGAGCAGTTCTTC. Amino acids: CASSPTGGGSYNEQFF.

The chain recombines TRBV6-7 with TRBJ2-3; D call uncertain. TRBV6-7 is filed as an ORF, its function uncertain. V gave up 6 bases and J gave up 3 bases, with 16 bases separating them. There are 15 residues in the CDR3. The CDR3 loop is CASRDGSYLTDTQYF. The CDR3 DNA reads TGTGCCAGCAGGGACGGTAGCTATTTGACAGATACGCAGTATTTT.

This clonotype has a count of ten or more. V usage is TRBV15 and J usage is TRBJ1-5; the D is unclear. Germline V gives CDR1 LNHNV, CDR2 YYDKDF (reference sequence). The CDR3 extends over 16 amino acids. V was shortened by 1 base and J by 7 bases, with 17 bases between the two germline ends. The CDR3 nucleotides are TGTGCCACCAGCAGAGGGAAAACAGAGGGTACCCAGCCCCAGCATTTT. Translation: CATSRGKTEGTQPQHF. The complete variable domain, with remaining parts taken from reference TRBV15 and TRBJ1-5, reads DAMVIQNPRYQVTQFGKPVTLSCSQTLNHNVMYWYQQKSSQAPKLLFHYYDKDFNNEADTPDNFQSRRPNTSFCFLDIRSPGLGDTAMYLCATSRGKTEGTQPQHFGDGTRLSIL.

This clonotype was recorded at least ten times. The chain is built from TRBV3-1 and TRBJ2-1; the match to TRBD2 covers 8 bases. This CDR3 spans 14 amino acids. Germline CDR1 reads LGHDT; CDR2 reads YNNKEL (reference sequence). The V segment lost 1 base and the J segment 5 bases; nucleotides outside the gene matches: 1. The CDR3 is CASSQAGLDNEQFF. CDR3 nucleotides: TGTGCCAGCAGCCAAGCGGGACTAGACAATGAGCAGTTCTTC.